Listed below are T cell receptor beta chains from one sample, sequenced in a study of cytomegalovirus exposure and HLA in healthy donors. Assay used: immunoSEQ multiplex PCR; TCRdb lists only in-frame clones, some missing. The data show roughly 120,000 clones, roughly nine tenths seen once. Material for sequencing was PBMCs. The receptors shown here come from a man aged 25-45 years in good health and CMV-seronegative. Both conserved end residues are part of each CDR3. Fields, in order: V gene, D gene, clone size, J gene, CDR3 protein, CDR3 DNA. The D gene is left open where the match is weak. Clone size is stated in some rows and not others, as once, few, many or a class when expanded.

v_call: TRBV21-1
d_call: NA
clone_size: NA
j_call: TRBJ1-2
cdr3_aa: CASSDRMVRGGGYTF
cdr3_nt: TGTGCCAGCAGCGATCGAATGGTCAGGGGTGGAGGCTACACCTTC

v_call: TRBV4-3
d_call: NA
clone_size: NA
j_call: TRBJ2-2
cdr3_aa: CASSQERQARGELFF
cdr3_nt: TGCGCCAGCAGCCAAGAACGACAGGCCAGGGGGGAGCTGTTTTTT

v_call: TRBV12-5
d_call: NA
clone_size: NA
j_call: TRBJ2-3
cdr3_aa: CASALSPTDTQYF
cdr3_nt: TGTGCTAGTGCCCTGTCCCCCACAGATACGCAGTATTTT

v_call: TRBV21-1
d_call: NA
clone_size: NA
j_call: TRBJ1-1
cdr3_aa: CASSTPGLLNTEAFF
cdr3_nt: TGTGCCAGCAGCACTCCGGGACTTTTGAACACTGAAGCTTTCTTT

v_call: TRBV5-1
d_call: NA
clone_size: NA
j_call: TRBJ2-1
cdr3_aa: CASSESSYNEQFF
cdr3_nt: TGCGCCAGCAGCGAGAGCTCCTACAATGAGCAGTTCTTC

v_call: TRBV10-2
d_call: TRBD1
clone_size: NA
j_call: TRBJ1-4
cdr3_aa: CASRDRGNEKLFF
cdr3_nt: TGCGCCAGCAGGGACAGGGGGAATGAAAAACTGTTTTTT

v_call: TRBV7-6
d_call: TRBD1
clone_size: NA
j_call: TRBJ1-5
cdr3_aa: CASSLNRGVNQPQHF
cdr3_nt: TGTGCCAGCAGCTTGAACAGGGGAGTCAATCAGCCCCAGCATTTT

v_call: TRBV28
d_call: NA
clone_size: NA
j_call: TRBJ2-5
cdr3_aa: CASSLCAGKETQYF
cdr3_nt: TGTGCCAGCAGTTTATGCGCGGGGAAAGAGACCCAGTACTTC

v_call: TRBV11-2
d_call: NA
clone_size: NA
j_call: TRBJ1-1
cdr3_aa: CASSPNRVTEAFF
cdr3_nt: TGTGCCAGCAGCCCCAACAGGGTCACTGAAGCTTTCTTT

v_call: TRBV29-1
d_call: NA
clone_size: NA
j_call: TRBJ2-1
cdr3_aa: CSVEVSHRSSYNEQFF
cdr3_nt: TGCAGCGTTGAAGTGTCGCACAGGAGCTCCTACAATGAGCAGTTCTTC

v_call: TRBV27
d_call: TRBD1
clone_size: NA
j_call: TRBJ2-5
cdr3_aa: CASSLQGATETQYF
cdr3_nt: TGTGCCAGCAGTTTACAGGGGGCGACGGAGACCCAGTACTTC

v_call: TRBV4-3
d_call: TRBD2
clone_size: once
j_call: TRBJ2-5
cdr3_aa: CASSPRTSGAALETQYF
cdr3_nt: TGCGCCAGCAGCCCCCGGACTAGCGGGGCGGCGTTAGAGACCCAGTACTTC

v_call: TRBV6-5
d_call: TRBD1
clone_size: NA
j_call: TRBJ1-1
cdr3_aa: CASRYGSGGNTEAFF
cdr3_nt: TGTGCCAGCAGGTACGGGTCAGGGGGCAACACTGAAGCTTTCTTT

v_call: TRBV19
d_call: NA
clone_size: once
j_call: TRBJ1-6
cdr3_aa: CASSTTLDNYNSPLHF
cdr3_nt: TGTGCCAGTAGTACCACCCTGGACAATTATAATTCACCCCTCCACTTT

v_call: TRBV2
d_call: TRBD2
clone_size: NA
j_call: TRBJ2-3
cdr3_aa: CASLRAGITDTQYF
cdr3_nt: TGTGCCAGCCTCCGAGCGGGGATCACAGATACGCAGTATTTT

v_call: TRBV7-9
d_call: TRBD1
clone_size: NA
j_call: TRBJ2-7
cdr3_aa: CASSFLKTGGVRRYEQYF
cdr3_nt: TGTGCCAGCAGCTTTCTAAAGACAGGGGGCGTTCGACGCTACGAGCAGTACTTC

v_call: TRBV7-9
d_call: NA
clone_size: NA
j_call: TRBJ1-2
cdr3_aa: CASSLMRSGYTF
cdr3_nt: TGTGCCAGCAGCTTAATGAGGAGTGGCTACACCTTC

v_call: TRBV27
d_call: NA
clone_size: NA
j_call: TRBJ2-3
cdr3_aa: CASSSSTGPGGDTQYF
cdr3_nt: TGTGCCAGCAGTTCATCTACGGGCCCAGGGGGGGATACGCAGTATTTT

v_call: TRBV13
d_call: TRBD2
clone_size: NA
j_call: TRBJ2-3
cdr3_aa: CASSLELAGALTDTQYF
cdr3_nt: TGTGCCAGCAGCTTGGAACTAGCGGGGGCCCTCACAGATACGCAGTATTTT

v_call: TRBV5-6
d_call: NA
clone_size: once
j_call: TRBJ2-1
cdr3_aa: CASSWMSAVGEQFF
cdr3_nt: TGTGCCAGCAGCTGGATGTCCGCGGTAGGTGAGCAGTTCTTC

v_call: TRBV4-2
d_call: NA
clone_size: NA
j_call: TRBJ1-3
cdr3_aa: CASSQDRNYGALGNTIYF
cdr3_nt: TGTGCCAGCAGCCAAGATCGGAACTACGGTGCCCTCGGAAACACCATATATTTT

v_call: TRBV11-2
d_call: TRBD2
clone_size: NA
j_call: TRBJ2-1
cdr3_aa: CASSLNRPSGGQDNEQFF
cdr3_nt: TGTGCCAGCAGCTTAAATCGGCCTAGCGGGGGGCAGGACAATGAGCAGTTCTTC

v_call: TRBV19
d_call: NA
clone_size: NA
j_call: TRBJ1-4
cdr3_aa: CASSRENEKLFF
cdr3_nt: TGTGCCAGTAGTAGGGAGAATGAAAAACTGTTTTTT

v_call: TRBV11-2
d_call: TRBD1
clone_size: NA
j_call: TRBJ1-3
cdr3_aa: CASSVIRQGLGNTIYF
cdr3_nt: TGTGCCAGCAGCGTTATAAGACAGGGACTCGGAAACACCATATATTTT

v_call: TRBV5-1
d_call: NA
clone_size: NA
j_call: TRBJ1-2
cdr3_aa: CASSDPPRLGYTF
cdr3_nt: TGCGCCAGCAGCGATCCCCCGCGGCTTGGCTACACCTTC

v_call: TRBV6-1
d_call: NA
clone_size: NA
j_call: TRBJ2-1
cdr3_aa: CASSVILRGSYYNEQFF
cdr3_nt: TGTGCCAGCAGTGTCATCCTGCGGGGCTCCTACTACAATGAGCAGTTCTTC

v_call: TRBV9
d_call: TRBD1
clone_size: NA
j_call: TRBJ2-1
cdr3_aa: CASSAGTAYNEQFF
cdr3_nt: TGTGCCAGCAGCGCCGGGACAGCTTACAATGAGCAGTTCTTC

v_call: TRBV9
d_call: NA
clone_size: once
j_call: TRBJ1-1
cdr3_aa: CASSLTTGNTEAFF
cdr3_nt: TGTGCCAGCAGCCTAACGACGGGGAACACTGAAGCTTTCTTT

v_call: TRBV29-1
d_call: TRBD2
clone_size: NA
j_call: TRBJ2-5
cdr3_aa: CSGVGGTRETQYF
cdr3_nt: TGCAGCGGAGTGGGGGGGACGAGGGAGACCCAGTACTTC

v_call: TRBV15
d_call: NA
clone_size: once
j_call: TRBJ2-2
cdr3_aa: CATSRGSTGWTGELFF
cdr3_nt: TGTGCCACCAGCAGAGGAAGTACAGGGTGGACCGGGGAGCTGTTTTTT

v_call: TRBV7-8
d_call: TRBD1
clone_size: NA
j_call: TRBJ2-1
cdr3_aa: CASSPGTGGSYNEQFF
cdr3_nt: TGTGCCAGCAGCCCTGGGACAGGGGGCTCCTACAATGAGCAGTTCTTC

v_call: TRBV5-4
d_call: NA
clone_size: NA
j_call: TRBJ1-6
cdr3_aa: CASSLNSYNSPLHF
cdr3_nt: TGTGCCAGCAGCTTAAACAGCTATAATTCACCCCTCCACTTT

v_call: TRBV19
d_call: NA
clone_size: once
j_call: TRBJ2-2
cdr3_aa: CASSIPSRGNTGELFF
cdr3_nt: TGTGCCAGTAGTATACCCAGCAGGGGGAACACCGGGGAGCTGTTTTTT

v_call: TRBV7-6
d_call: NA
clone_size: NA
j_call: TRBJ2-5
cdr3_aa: CASSLSPGTQYF
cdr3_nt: TGTGCCAGCAGCTTAAGCCCGGGGACCCAGTACTTC

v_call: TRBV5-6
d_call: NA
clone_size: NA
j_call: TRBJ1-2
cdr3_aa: CASSRIRGGGYTF
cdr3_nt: TGTGCCAGCAGCAGGATTCGGGGAGGTGGCTACACCTTC

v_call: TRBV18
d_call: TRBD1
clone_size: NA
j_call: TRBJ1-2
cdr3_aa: CASSPRTGGAGYGYTF
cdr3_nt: TGTGCCAGCTCCCCCCGGACAGGGGGCGCTGGGTATGGCTACACCTTC

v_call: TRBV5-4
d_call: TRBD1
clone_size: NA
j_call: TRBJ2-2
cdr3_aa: CASSHTGERSGELFF
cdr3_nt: TGTGCCAGCAGCCATACAGGGGAACGGAGCGGGGAGCTGTTTTTT

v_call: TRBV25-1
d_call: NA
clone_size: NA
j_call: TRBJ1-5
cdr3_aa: CASSESVAGNQPQHF
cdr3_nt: TGTGCCAGCAGTGAATCCGTGGCAGGCAATCAGCCCCAGCATTTT

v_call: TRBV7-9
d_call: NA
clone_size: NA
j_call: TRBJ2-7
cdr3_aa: CASSLDVRTYEQYF
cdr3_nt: TGTGCCAGCAGCTTAGACGTCAGGACCTACGAGCAGTACTTC